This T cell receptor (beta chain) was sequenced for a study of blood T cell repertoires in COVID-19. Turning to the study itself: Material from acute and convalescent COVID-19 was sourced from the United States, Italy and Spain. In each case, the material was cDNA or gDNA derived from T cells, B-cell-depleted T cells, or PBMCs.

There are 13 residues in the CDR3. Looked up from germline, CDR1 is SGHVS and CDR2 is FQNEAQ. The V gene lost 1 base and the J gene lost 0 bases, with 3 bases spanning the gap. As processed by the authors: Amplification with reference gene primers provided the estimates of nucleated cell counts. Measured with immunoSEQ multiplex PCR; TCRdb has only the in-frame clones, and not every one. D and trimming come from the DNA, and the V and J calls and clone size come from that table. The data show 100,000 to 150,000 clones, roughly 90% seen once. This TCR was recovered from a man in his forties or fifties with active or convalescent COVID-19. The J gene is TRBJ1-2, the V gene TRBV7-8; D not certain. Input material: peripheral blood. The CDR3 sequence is CASSLGANYGYTF. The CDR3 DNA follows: TGTGCCAGCAGCTTAGGCGCTAACTATGGCTACACCTTC.